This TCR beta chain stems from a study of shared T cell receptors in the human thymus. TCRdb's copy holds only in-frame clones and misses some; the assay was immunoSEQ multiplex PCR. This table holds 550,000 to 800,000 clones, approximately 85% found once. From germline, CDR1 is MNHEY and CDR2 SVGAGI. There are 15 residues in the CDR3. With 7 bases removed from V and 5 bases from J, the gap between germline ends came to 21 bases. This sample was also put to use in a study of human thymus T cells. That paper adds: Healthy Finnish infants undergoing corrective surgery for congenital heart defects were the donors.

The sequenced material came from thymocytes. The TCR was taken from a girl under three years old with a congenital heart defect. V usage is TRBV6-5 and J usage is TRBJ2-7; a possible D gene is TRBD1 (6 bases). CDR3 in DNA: TGTGCCAGCACCGCCCCTTCCAGGGGCCGGGACGAGCAGTACTTC. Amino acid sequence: CASTAPSRGRDEQYF.